The 28 T cell receptor beta chains presented below share a single source sample, sequenced in a study of PD-L1 blockade in urothelial cancer. The time point was: pretreatment peripheral blood. The repertoire was sequenced with immunoSEQ multiplex PCR; TCRdb's copy has only in-frame clones and lacks some. The data hold about 93,000 clones, with nearly 90% observed a single time. The sequencing used PBMCs, collected around atezolizumab (anti-PD-L1) treatment. The receptors originated from a man aged 60-69 years with urothelial cancer.

V and J are TRBV15 and TRBJ1-2, with a tentative D call TRBD1 (5 bases). Germline CDR1 and CDR2: LNHNV and YYDKDF (reference sequence). The CDR3 runs 13 residues. Trimming took 4 bases from V and 3 from J, leaving 9 bases between them. CDR3 protein: CATSKGVDYGYTF. CDR3 in DNA: TGTGCCACCAGCAAAGGGGTAGACTATGGCTACACCTTC.

The chain recombines TRBV9 with TRBJ1-6; tentatively, D is TRBD1 (6 bases). Germline assignment: CDR1 SGDLS and CDR2 YYNGEE. The V and J ends lost 3 bases and 7 bases respectively, with 11 bases between them. This CDR3 spans 14 amino acids. The CDR3 DNA sequence: TGTGCCAGCAGCGCGGACAGCCAGAATTCACCCCTCCACTTT. Translated: CASSADSQNSPLHF.

The chain links TRBV5-4 to TRBJ2-6, with TRBD2 matching 10 bases. The V segment lost 6 bases and the J segment 4 bases; nucleotides outside the gene matches: 13. CDR1 is SGHNT and CDR2 is YYREEE in the germline V gene (reference sequence). This CDR3 region has 18 residues. CDR3 in DNA: TGTGCCAGCACACGAGCGGGGGGGCCGAGTGCCGGGGCCAACGTCCTGACTTTC. Its protein is CASTRAGGPSAGANVLTF.

This clone occurred once. The V gene is TRBV5-1, the J gene TRBJ2-7; TRBD2 matches 9 bases. The CDR3 extends over 15 amino acids. J lost 2 bases, V lost 4 bases, and 7 bases had no gene match. Germline-derived CDR1 and CDR2 are SGHRS and YFSETQ. The CDR3 DNA sequence: TGCGCCAGCAGCCCGATTAGCGGGGGAACCTACGAGCAGTACTTC. It codes for CASSPISGGTYEQYF. Combining the CDR3 with reference TRBV5-1 and TRBJ2-7 gives the whole variable domain KAGVTQTPRYLIKTRGQQVTLSCSPISGHRSVSWYQQTPGQGLQFLFEYFSETQRNKGNFPGRFSGRQFSNSRSEMNVSTLELGDSALYLCASSPISGGTYEQYFGPGTRLTVT.

The chain carries TRBV6-5 and TRBJ1-3; D possibly corresponds to TRBD1 (6 bases). The length of the CDR3 is 14 residues. CDR1 is MNHEY and CDR2 is SVGAGI in the germline V gene. V gave up 8 bases and J gave up 4 bases, with 15 bases separating them. CDR3 nucleotides: TGTGCCAGCGGCTTACAGGGTTCCGGAAACACCATATATTTT. Encoded protein: CASGLQGSGNTIYF.

The chain recombines TRBV6-6 with TRBJ2-7; 7 bases are shared with TRBD1. The CDR3 covers 14 residues. V was clipped by 5 bases and J by 3 bases; unmatched bases: 7. Germline values: CDR1 MNHNY, CDR2 SVGAGI (reference sequence). The CDR3 nucleotides read TGTGCCAGCAGTGTCCGGGACAGTCACTACGAGCAGTACTTC. Protein: CASSVRDSHYEQYF.

This clone was recorded only once. The rearrangement links TRBV7-2 to TRBJ2-1; TRBD1 matches 8 bases. The CDR3 is 15 amino acids. V shed 5 bases, J shed 2 bases, and the junction held 5 bases outside the gene matches. Germline CDR1 is SGHTA and CDR2 is FQGNSA. CDR3 coding DNA: TGTGCCAGCAGCACCGGACAGGGTACCTACAATGAGCAGTTCTTC. Its protein is CASSTGQGTYNEQFF.

V usage is TRBV5-1 and J usage is TRBJ1-1; D gene ambiguous. V shed 4 bases and J shed 3 bases, with 16 bases lying between them. In germline, CDR1 is SGHRS, CDR2 YFSETQ. The length of the CDR3 is 15 residues. In nucleotides, the CDR3 is TGCGCCAGCAGCGACGGGCTTCTCGGGGACACTGAAGCTTTCTTT. Translation: CASSDGLLGDTEAFF.

The V and J genes are TRBV9 and TRBJ1-6; 7 bases are shared with TRBD1. The germline gives CDR1 SGDLS, CDR2 YYNGEE. V lost 4 bases and J lost 9; bases outside the gene matches: 7. The CDR3 contains 14 residues. The CDR3 sequence is CASSPPGQSSPLHF. The CDR3 region has the DNA TGTGCCAGCAGCCCCCCGGGACAGAGTTCACCCCTCCACTTT.

V and J are TRBV10-2 and TRBJ2-5, with 11 nucleotides matching TRBD2. Germline CDR1 WSHSY, CDR2 SAAADI. The CDR3 runs to 14 residues. J was trimmed by 5 bases and V by 8 bases; bases with no gene match: 7. The DNA of the CDR3 is TGCGCCAGCGGGTTAGCGGGGGGGGACGAGACCCAGTACTTC. Residues: CASGLAGGDETQYF.

This chain joins TRBV19 and TRBJ2-2; D is unresolved. Germline values: CDR1 LNHDA, CDR2 SQIVND (reference sequence). The V end lost 5 bases, the J end lost 0 bases, and 13 bases lay between the germline ends. The CDR3 extends over 16 amino acids. The CDR3 is CASSARERTNTGELFF. The CDR3 region has the DNA TGTGCCAGTAGTGCCAGAGAGCGAACGAACACCGGGGAGCTGTTTTTT.

The chain has TRBV19 and TRBJ1-5; 7 positions match TRBD1. The length of the CDR3 is 14 residues. Unmatched junction bases numbered 3, after V lost 4 bases and J lost 3 bases. Looked up from germline, CDR1 is LNHDA and CDR2 is SQIVND (reference sequence). The CDR3 protein is CASSTQGTNQPQHF. In nucleotides, the CDR3 is TGTGCCAGTAGTACACAGGGGACCAATCAGCCCCAGCATTTT.

This chain links TRBV11-2 with TRBJ2-5; 7 bases are shared with TRBD2. This CDR3 is built from 18 residues. V lost 0 bases, J lost 2 bases, and 12 bases stayed unmatched. CDR1 SGHAT and CDR2 FQNNGV come from the germline V gene. Here the CDR3 reads CASSLDQMVGGDQETQYF. The CDR3 DNA follows: TGTGCCAGCAGCTTAGATCAAATGGTGGGGGGGGATCAAGAGACCCAGTACTTC.

V is TRBV5-6 and J is TRBJ1-1, with TRBD1 matching 7 bases. Unmatched junction bases numbered 5, after V lost 2 bases and J lost 1 base. CDR1 and CDR2 from the germline V gene are SGHDT and YYEEEE. The CDR3 sequence is 15 residues long. For the CDR3, the DNA is TGTGCCAGCAGCTTCTATGGACAGGCGAACACTGAAGCTTTCTTT. This gives the protein CASSFYGQANTEAFF.

The rearrangement uses TRBV5-1 and TRBJ2-7; 10 nucleotides align to TRBD2. J gave up 7 bases and V 3 bases, and 10 bases lay outside the gene matches. Per germline, CDR1 SGHRS and CDR2 YFSETQ. The CDR3 totals 15 residues. The CDR3 spells CASSSGELAGSEQYF. The CDR3 nucleotides are TGCGCCAGCAGCTCGGGGGAACTAGCGGGAAGTGAGCAGTACTTC.

This clone came up a few times. This rearrangement joins TRBV5-4 to TRBJ2-2; TRBD2 matches at 8 bases. The CDR3 spans 14 residues. Losses at the gene ends were 0 bases for V and 5 bases for J; bases not matched to a gene: 0. Germline V gives CDR1 SGHNT, CDR2 YYREEE (reference sequence). The CDR3 DNA sequence: TGTGCCAGCAGCTTGGGCGGGGGGACCGGGGAGCTGTTTTTT. This gives the protein CASSLGGGTGELFF.

V is TRBV7-2 and J is TRBJ1-4; 9 bases are shared with TRBD1. CDR1 is SGHTA and CDR2 is FQGNSA in the germline V gene. The CDR3 covers 16 residues. V was pared by 5 bases and J by 8 bases, with 12 bases of the junction left unmatched. This CDR3 is CASSQMGQGGREKLFF. In DNA form, the CDR3 reads TGTGCCAGCAGCCAGATGGGACAGGGCGGTAGGGAAAAACTGTTTTTT.

The chain couples TRBV10-2 to TRBJ2-2; 9 bases are shared with TRBD1. The CDR3 totals 13 residues. V shed 7 bases, J shed 7 bases, and the junction held 4 bases outside the gene matches. Germline V gives CDR1 WSHSY, CDR2 SAAADI. CDR3 coding DNA: TGCGCCAGCAACGGACAGGGGATCGGGGAGCTGTTTTTT. Translation: CASNGQGIGELFF.

This chain joins TRBV28 and TRBJ1-2; D is possibly TRBD1 (5 bases). Germline-derived CDR1 and CDR2 are MDHEN and SYDVKM. CDR3 length equals 15 residues. V lost 3 bases and J lost 4, with 15 bases in between. The CDR3 region is CASSFGGDGSYGYTF. In DNA form, the CDR3 reads TGTGCCAGCAGTTTTGGGGGGGACGGATCCTATGGCTACACCTTC.

Only a few counts were recorded for this clone. V usage is TRBV25-1 and J usage is TRBJ2-1, with 11 nucleotides matching TRBD2. Trimming removed 6 bases from V and 5 bases from J; junction bases left unmatched: 12. Germline V gene lookup returns CDR1 MGHDK and CDR2 SYGVNS. This CDR3 comprises 17 residues. CDR3 bases: TGTGCCAGCAGGGGGGTTTTGCTGACTAGCGGGAACAATGAGCAGTTCTTC. Amino acids: CASRGVLLTSGNNEQFF.

J is TRBJ2-7 and V is TRBV10-3; weak D call: TRBD2 (6 bases). The CDR3 length is 13 residues. V dropped 2 bases and J dropped 3 bases, with 8 bases sitting between them. CDR1 and CDR2 from the germline V gene are ENHRY and SYGVKD. CDR3 sequence: CAISEGTGYEQYF. CDR3 nucleotide sequence: TGTGCCATCAGTGAGGGGACTGGCTACGAGCAGTACTTC.

J is TRBJ2-3 and V is TRBV5-1, with D tentatively TRBD2 (6 bases). V was pared by 0 bases and J by 5 bases, with 13 bases between. CDR1 and CDR2 from the germline V gene are SGHRS and YFSETQ. CDR3 length: 15 residues. CDR3 nucleotides: TGCGCCAGCAGCTTGGTGACTAGTCAGGGAGATACGCAGTATTTT. As protein: CASSLVTSQGDTQYF.

The genes are TRBV11-3 and TRBJ2-1; possible D gene TRBD2, 6 bases. Trimming took off 5 bases at V and 6 bases at J, with 14 bases between the two ends. Looked up from germline, CDR1 is SGHNT and CDR2 is YENEEA. CDR3 length: 14 amino acids. The chain's CDR3 is CASSVSGQTNEQFF. CDR3 bases: TGTGCCAGCAGCGTAAGCGGGCAAACCAATGAGCAGTTCTTC.

The chain joins TRBV2 to TRBJ2-3; TRBD2 matches 10 bases. CDR3 length: 15 residues. Germline trimming cut 3 bases from V and 7 bases from J; bases unmatched to any gene: 7. Looked up from germline, CDR1 is SNHLY and CDR2 is FYNNEI. This CDR3 reads CASSDSAGGPYTQYF. The CDR3 nucleotides are TGTGCCAGCAGTGACTCAGCGGGGGGGCCATATACGCAGTATTTT.

The chain recombines TRBV5-6 with TRBJ2-5; 7 bases are a match to TRBD2. This CDR3 spans 15 amino acids. CDR1 is SGHDT and CDR2 is YYEEEE in the germline V gene. The junction had 7 bases not matched to a gene; V was cut back by 0 bases and J by 5 bases. CDR3 sequence (DNA): TGTGCCAGCAGCTTGGGCGGCGGGGGACGGGAGACCCAGTACTTC. Protein sequence: CASSLGGGGRETQYF. Full variable domain (missing parts from reference TRBV5-6 and TRBJ2-5): DAGVTQSPTHLIKTRGQQVTLRCSPKSGHDTVSWYQQALGQGPQFIFQYYEEEERQRGNFPDRFSGHQFPNYSSELNVNALLLGDSALYLCASSLGGGGRETQYFGPGTRLLVL.

The chain employs TRBV27 and TRBJ1-1; no clear D. Trimming took off 5 bases at V and 1 base at J, with 11 bases between the two ends. The germline CDR1 and CDR2 sequences are MNHEY and SMNVEV (reference sequence). The CDR3 is 14 residues long. Here the CDR3 reads CASSVPRGNTEAFF. CDR3 coding DNA: TGTGCCAGCAGTGTGCCCCGAGGGAACACTGAAGCTTTCTTT.

The chain is built from TRBV6-6 and TRBJ2-7; perhaps TRBD1 as D (5 bases). Germline V lookup: CDR1 MNHNY, CDR2 SVGAGI (reference sequence). The CDR3 covers 15 residues. Trimming pared 5 bases from V and 2 bases from J, leaving 16 bases between. This CDR3 reads CASSNVKEDTYEQYF. In DNA form, the CDR3 reads TGTGCCAGCAGTAACGTTAAAGAGGACACCTACGAGCAGTACTTC.

This clone has only one observation. The chain carries TRBV7-9 and TRBJ2-1, with 7 bases matching TRBD2. In germline, CDR1 is SEHNR, CDR2 FQNEAQ (reference sequence). The CDR3 is 13 amino acids. Trimming at V came to 0 bases and at J to 7 bases, leaving 0 bases not matched to a gene. Here the CDR3 reads CASSLAGGNEQFF. The DNA for the CDR3 is TGTGCCAGCAGCTTAGCCGGGGGGAATGAGCAGTTCTTC. The full variable domain, its missing parts supplied by reference TRBV7-9 and TRBJ2-1, is DTGVSQNPRHKITKRGQNVTFRCDPISEHNRLYWYRQTLGQGPEFLTYFQNEAQLEKSRLLSDRFSAERPKGSFSTLEIQRTEQGDSAMYLCASSLAGGNEQFFGPGTRLTVL.